Listed below are T cell receptor beta chains from one sample, sequenced in a study of regulatory T cells in long-lasting Graves disease. TCRdb re-analysed the multiplex PCR reads in MiXCR, keeping a single row per CDR3 protein. Seen here are over 450,000 distinct CDR3 sequences, about a fifth observed once, and the top ten hold around 7%. The sequencing here drew on peripheral blood mononuclear cells (PBMCs), taken when the disease was refractory, from a patient treated with antithyroid drugs. Receptors originate from a female donor with Graves disease. Each CDR3 is given with its conserved first and last residue. Each record gives: clone size, J gene, V gene, D gene, CDR3 protein, CDR3 DNA. The D gene is left open where the match is weak. The size entry is marked missing in some rows and otherwise reads once, few, many or a size class.

>many|TRBJ1-2|TRBV25-1|TRBD1
CASSDRTGVNYGYTF
TGTGCCAGCAGTGATAGGACAGGGGTTAACTATGGCTACACCTTC
>.|TRBJ2-1|TRBV4-1|.
CASSQGLKSSYNEQFF
TGCGCCAGCAGCCAAGGTCTAAAAAGCTCCTACAATGAGCAGTTCTTC
>many|TRBJ2-3|TRBV6-5|.
CASSYLSARTDTQYF
TGTGCCAGCAGTTACTTGTCGGCTAGGACAGATACGCAGTATTTT
>.|TRBJ2-2|TRBV20-1|.
CSARDSRRAGAGELFF
TGCAGTGCTAGAGATTCAAGAAGGGCCGGAGCCGGGGAGCTGTTTTTT
>few|TRBJ1-2|TRBV30|.
CAWSVDRSNYGYTF
TGTGCCTGGAGTGTGGACAGATCGAACTATGGCTACACCTTC
>.|TRBJ1-1|TRBV7-9|.
CASSHANTEAFF
TGTGCCAGCAGTCACGCCAACACTGAAGCTTTCTTT
>many|TRBJ2-7|TRBV19|TRBD1
CASSIVTGINEQYF
TGTGCCAGTAGTATCGTGACAGGGATCAACGAGCAGTACTTC
>.|TRBJ2-2|TRBV27|.
CASSWGADTEELFF
TGTGCCAGCAGTTGGGGGGCGGACACCGAGGAGCTGTTTTTT
>once|TRBJ2-7|TRBV20-1|TRBD1
CSARSGDRGYEQYF
TGCAGTGCTAGAAGTGGGGACAGGGGCTACGAGCAGTACTTC
>few|TRBJ2-7|TRBV13|TRBD1
CASSGAGTGSYEQYF
TGTGCCAGCAGCGGCGCCGGGACAGGTTCCTACGAGCAGTACTTC
>many|TRBJ1-1|TRBV7-2|TRBD1
CASSLDRSPNTEAFF
TGTGCCAGCAGCTTGGACAGGTCCCCGAACACTGAAGCTTTCTTT
>many|TRBJ1-1|TRBV5-1|.
CASSLTSSNTEAFF
TGCGCCAGCAGCTTGACCTCTTCGAACACTGAAGCTTTCTTT
>few|TRBJ1-5|TRBV30|.
CAWSWGAGEQPQHF
TGTGCCTGGAGTTGGGGGGCAGGGGAACAGCCCCAGCATTTT
>many|TRBJ1-5|TRBV20-1|.
CSASADPNQPQHF
TGCAGTGCTAGTGCGGACCCCAATCAGCCCCAGCATTTT
>few|TRBJ2-4|TRBV7-9|.
CASSLGGLPNIQYF
TGTGCCAGCAGCTTAGGGGGACTGCCAAACATTCAGTACTTC
>few|TRBJ1-1|TRBV7-3|TRBD1
CASGGAGGEAFF
TGTGCCAGCGGAGGGGCAGGGGGTGAAGCTTTCTTT
>.|TRBJ2-1|TRBV29-1|.
CSVGRMRYPSYNEQFF
TGCAGCGTTGGGAGGATGAGGTACCCCTCCTACAATGAGCAGTTCTTC
>many|TRBJ1-1|TRBV12-3/TRBV12-4|TRBD1
CASTIQGAPAFF
TGTGCCAGCACTATCCAGGGGGCCCCAGCTTTCTTT
>.|TRBJ1-4|TRBV7-9|.
CASSQIGEKLFF
TGTGCCAGCAGCCAAATAGGTGAAAAACTGTTTTTT
>.|TRBJ2-5|TRBV11-2|.
CASSLPPGGGLWETQYF
TGTGCCAGCAGTCTCCCCCCAGGGGGGGGGCTTTGGGAGACCCAGTACTTC
>few|TRBJ1-1|TRBV13|.
CASSLADGVNTEAFF
TGTGCCAGCAGCTTAGCCGACGGGGTGAACACTGAAGCTTTCTTT
>few|TRBJ2-7|TRBV20-1|.
CSAPSQGTYEQYF
TGCAGTGCTCCCTCACAGGGAACCTACGAGCAGTACTTC
>many|TRBJ1-1|TRBV5-1|.
CASSLMDMNTEAFF
TGCGCCAGCAGCTTGATGGACATGAACACTGAAGCTTTCTTT
>many|TRBJ1-4|TRBV28|.
CASTTEGGGWEKLFF
TGTGCCAGCACTACGGAGGGGGGCGGGTGGGAAAAACTGTTTTTT
>.|TRBJ2-5|TRBV15|TRBD2
CATRDYVGETQYF
TGTGCCACCCGGGACTACGTGGGAGAGACCCAGTACTTC
>.|TRBJ2-7|TRBV20-1|TRBD2
CSARQLAEPYEQYF
TGCAGTGCTAGGCAACTAGCGGAGCCCTACGAGCAGTACTTC
>many|TRBJ1-5|TRBV6-5|.
CASSSRTANQPQHF
TGTGCCAGCAGTTCCAGGACAGCGAATCAGCCCCAGCATTTT
>many|TRBJ2-7|TRBV28|.
CASLDLDEQYF
TGTGCCAGTTTAGATCTCGACGAGCAGTACTTC
>.|TRBJ2-1|TRBV11-3|TRBD1
CASSLVATGNNEQFF
TGTGCCAGCAGCTTAGTCGCGACAGGGAATAATGAGCAGTTCTTC
>many|TRBJ1-6|TRBV28|.
CASSNLEQINSPLHF
TGTGCCAGCAGTAATTTGGAACAGATCAATTCACCCCTCCACTTT
>.|TRBJ1-2|TRBV6-6|.
CASSYSSHNYGYTF
TGTGCCAGCAGTTACTCGAGTCATAACTATGGCTACACCTTC
>.|TRBJ2-2|TRBV11-2|.
CASSLDEGFRITGELFF
TGTGCCAGCAGCTTAGATGAAGGGTTTCGGATCACCGGGGAGCTGTTTTTT
>many|TRBJ1-2|TRBV7-9|TRBD1
CASSPGQNNYGYTF
TGTGCCAGCAGCCCGGGACAGAATAACTATGGCTACACCTTC
>.|TRBJ1-4|TRBV7-9|.
CASSLEYGGTNEKLFF
TGTGCCAGCAGCTTAGAGTACGGGGGAACTAATGAAAAACTGTTTTTT
>many|TRBJ2-7|TRBV28|TRBD1
CASKTGGSYEQYF
TGTGCCAGCAAGACAGGGGGCTCCTACGAGCAGTACTTC
>.|TRBJ2-5|TRBV9|.
CASSVGSETQYF
TGTGCCAGCAGCGTAGGGTCGGAGACCCAGTACTTC
>.|TRBJ1-1|TRBV7-9|.
CASSLPQIGSAEAFF
TGTGCCAGCAGCCTACCGCAGATTGGGAGCGCTGAAGCTTTCTTT
>.|TRBJ2-7|TRBV29-1|.
CSVEDFDYEQYF
TGCAGCGTTGAAGATTTCGACTACGAGCAGTACTTC
>few|TRBJ2-5|TRBV9|TRBD2
CASSEGSSGRLGETQYF
TGTGCCAGCAGCGAGGGATCTAGCGGGAGGCTCGGGGAGACCCAGTACTTC
>many|TRBJ1-2|TRBV6-2/TRBV6-3|TRBD1
CASSYPLGQGIGGYTF
TGTGCCAGCAGTTACCCATTGGGACAGGGGATCGGCGGCTACACCTTC
>many|TRBJ2-5|TRBV7-2|TRBD1
CASQTGTGGWETQYF
TGTGCCAGCCAGACTGGGACAGGGGGTTGGGAGACCCAGTACTTC
>many|TRBJ2-7|TRBV2|TRBD1
CASSPGQGARGEQYF
TGTGCCAGCAGTCCCGGACAGGGGGCGCGAGGCGAGCAGTACTTC
>.|TRBJ2-1|TRBV10-3|.
CAIGGTDPNEQFF
TGTGCCATCGGGGGGACAGACCCCAATGAGCAGTTCTTC
>many|TRBJ1-2|TRBV28|TRBD1
CASRAPDRAYGYTF
TGTGCCAGCAGGGCACCTGACAGGGCCTATGGCTACACCTTC
>few|TRBJ2-7|TRBV30|TRBD2
CAWSVTSGGFEQYF
TGTGCCTGGAGTGTAACTAGCGGGGGATTCGAGCAGTACTTC
>few|TRBJ2-4|TRBV7-9|.
CASSARGATAASKNIQYF
TGTGCCAGCAGCGCACGGGGGGCCACGGCGGCAAGCAAAAACATTCAGTACTTC
>many|TRBJ2-7|TRBV28|.
CASRPRTLTYEQYF
TGTGCCAGCCGTCCTCGGACACTGACCTACGAGCAGTACTTC
>many|TRBJ2-7|TRBV10-3|.
CAISASDSYEQYF
TGTGCCATCAGTGCGTCGGATTCCTACGAGCAGTACTTC
>.|TRBJ1-2|TRBV19|.
CAGSTEDYGYTF
TGTGCCGGATCTACAGAGGACTATGGCTACACCTTC
>.|TRBJ1-4|TRBV7-9|TRBD1
CASSYRPGQGVEKLFF
TGTGCCAGCAGCTACAGGCCGGGACAGGGGGTCGAAAAACTGTTTTTT
>few|TRBJ1-2|TRBV6-1|TRBD1
CASSERTGDGYTF
TGTGCCAGCAGTGAGCGGACAGGGGATGGCTACACCTTC
>.|TRBJ2-2|TRBV11-3|.
CASSLEGRFTRENTGELFF
TGTGCCAGCAGCTTAGAAGGGAGGTTCACCAGGGAGAACACCGGGGAGCTGTTTTTT